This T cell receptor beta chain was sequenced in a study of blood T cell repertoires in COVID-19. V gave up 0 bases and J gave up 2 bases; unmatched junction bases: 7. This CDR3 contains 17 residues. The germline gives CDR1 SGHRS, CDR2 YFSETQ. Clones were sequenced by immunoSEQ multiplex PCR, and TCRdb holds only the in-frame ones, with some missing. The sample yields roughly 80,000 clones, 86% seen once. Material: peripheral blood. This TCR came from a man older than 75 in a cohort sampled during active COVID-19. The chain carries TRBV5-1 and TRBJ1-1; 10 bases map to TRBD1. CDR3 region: CASSLGQGAPGNTEAFF. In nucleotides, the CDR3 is TGCGCCAGCAGCTTGGGACAGGGGGCCCCCGGAAACACTGAAGCTTTCTTT.